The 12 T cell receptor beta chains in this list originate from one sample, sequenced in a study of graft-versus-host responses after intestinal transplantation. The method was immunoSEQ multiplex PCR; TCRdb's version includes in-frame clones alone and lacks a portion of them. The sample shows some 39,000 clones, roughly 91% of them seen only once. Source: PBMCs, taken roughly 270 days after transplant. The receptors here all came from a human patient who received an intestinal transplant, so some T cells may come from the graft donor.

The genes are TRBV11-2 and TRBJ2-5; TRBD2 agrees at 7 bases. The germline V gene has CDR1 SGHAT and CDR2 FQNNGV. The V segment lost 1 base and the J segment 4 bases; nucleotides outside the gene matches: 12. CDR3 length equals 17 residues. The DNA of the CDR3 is TGTGCCAGCAGCTTAGGTCATTGGACTAGGAATTCAGAGACCCAGTACTTC. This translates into CASSLGHWTRNSETQYF. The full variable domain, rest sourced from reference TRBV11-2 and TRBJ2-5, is EAGVAQSPRYKIIEKRQSVAFWCNPISGHATLYWYQQILGQGPKLLIQFQNNGVVDDSQLPKDRFSAERLKGVDSTLKIQPAKLEDSAVYLCASSLGHWTRNSETQYFGPGTRLLVL.

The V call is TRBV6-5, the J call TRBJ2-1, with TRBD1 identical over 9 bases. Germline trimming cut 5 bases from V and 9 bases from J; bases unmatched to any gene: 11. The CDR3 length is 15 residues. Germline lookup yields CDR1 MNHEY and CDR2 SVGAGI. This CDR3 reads CASSPGTGRSGEQFF. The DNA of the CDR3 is TGTGCCAGCAGTCCCGGGACAGGGCGGTCGGGTGAGCAGTTCTTC.

CDR3 coding DNA: TGTGCCAGTAGTATAGACCCCTGGGACTCAACTGCAAATTCACCCCTCCACTTT. This translates into CASSIDPWDSTANSPLHF. V is TRBV19 and J is TRBJ1-6, with a tentative D call TRBD1 (5 bases). Germline values: CDR1 LNHDA, CDR2 SQIVND (reference sequence). V was shortened by 0 bases and J by 7 bases, with 19 bases between the two germline ends. This CDR3 region has 18 residues.

The CDR3 DNA reads TGCAGCGTGGGGGACAGGGGTGCCACTGAAGCTTTCTTT. Translating it yields CSVGDRGATEAFF. The chain couples TRBV29-1 to TRBJ1-1; 10 bases agree with TRBD1. The trim removed 6 bases at V and 4 bases at J, leaving 5 bases unmatched. The CDR3 length is 13 residues. Germline CDR1 reads SQVTM; CDR2 reads ANQGSEA.

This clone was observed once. CDR3 in amino acids: CASSLIGAGGGSPLHF. DNA of the CDR3: TGTGCCAGCAGCTTAATCGGTGCAGGGGGCGGTTCACCCCTCCACTTT. The chain combines TRBV13 with TRBJ1-6, with TRBD1 matching 8 bases. This CDR3 comprises 16 residues. J was trimmed by 9 bases and V by 2 bases; bases with no gene match: 9. Germline V gene sequence: CDR1 PRHDT, CDR2 FYEKMQ (reference sequence).

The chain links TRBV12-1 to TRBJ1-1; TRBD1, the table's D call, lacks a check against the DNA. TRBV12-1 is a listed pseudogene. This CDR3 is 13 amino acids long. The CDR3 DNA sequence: TGTGCCAGCAGAACAGGGTGTTGGACTGAAGCTTTCTTT. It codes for CASRTGCWTEAFF.

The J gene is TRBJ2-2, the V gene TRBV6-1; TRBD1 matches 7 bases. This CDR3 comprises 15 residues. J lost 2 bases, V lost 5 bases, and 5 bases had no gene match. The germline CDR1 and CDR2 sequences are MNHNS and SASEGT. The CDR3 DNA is TGTGCCAGCAGTCCCGGGACAGATAACACCGGGGAGCTGTTTTTT. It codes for CASSPGTDNTGELFF.

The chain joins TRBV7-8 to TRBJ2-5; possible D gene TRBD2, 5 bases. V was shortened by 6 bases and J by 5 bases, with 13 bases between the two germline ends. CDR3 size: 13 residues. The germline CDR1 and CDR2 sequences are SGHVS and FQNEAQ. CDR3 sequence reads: CASRAGLEETQYF. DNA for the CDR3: TGTGCCAGCAGGGCGGGCCTTGAGGAGACCCAGTACTTC.

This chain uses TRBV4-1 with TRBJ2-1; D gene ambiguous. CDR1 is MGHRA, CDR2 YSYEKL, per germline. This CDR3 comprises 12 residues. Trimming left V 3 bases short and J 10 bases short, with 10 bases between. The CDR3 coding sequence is TGCGCCAGCAGCCATGTTATGTACGAGCAGTTCTTC. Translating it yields CASSHVMYEQFF.

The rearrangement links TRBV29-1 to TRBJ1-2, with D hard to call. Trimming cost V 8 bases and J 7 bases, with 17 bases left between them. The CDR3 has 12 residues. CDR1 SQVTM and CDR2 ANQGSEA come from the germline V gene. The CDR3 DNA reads TGCAGCTCTCTCCAGGTCTTGGGTGGCTACACCTTC. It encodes CSSLQVLGGYTF.

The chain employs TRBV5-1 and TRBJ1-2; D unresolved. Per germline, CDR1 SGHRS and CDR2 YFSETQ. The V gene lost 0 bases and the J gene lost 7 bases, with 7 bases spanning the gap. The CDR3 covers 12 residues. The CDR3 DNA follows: TGCGCCAGCAGCTTGGACAGTATTGGCTACACCTTC. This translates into CASSLDSIGYTF.

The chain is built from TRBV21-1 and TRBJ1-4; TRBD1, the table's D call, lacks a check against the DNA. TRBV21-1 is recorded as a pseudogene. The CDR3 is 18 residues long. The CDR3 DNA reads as TGTGCCAGCAGCAAACCGGGACTAACAGGGGGCATAAGTGAAAAACTGTTTTTT. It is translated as CASSKPGLTGGISEKLFF.